The 21 T cell receptor beta chains below come from one sample, sequenced in a study of CXCR3-negative and CXCR3-positive naive CD8 T cells. The method, 5' RACE with UMI labels, was used to prepare the TRB cDNA libraries. TCRdb re-called the 5' RACE reads and shows each CDR3 protein once, DNA omitted. The sample includes approximately 52,000 distinct CDR3 sequences. The sequenced material came from memory CD8+ T cells from blood. Receptors originate from a human donor in good health. Some clones in this sample may be carry-over from other donors' samples.

The rearrangement links TRBV7-6 to TRBJ1-1. The CDR3 contains 13 residues. Germline lookup yields CDR1 SGHVS and CDR2 FNYEAQ. The CDR3 region is CASSIAGNTEAFF.

The chain couples TRBV18 to TRBJ1-1. The germline gives CDR1 KGHSH, CDR2 LQKENI. This CDR3 spans 16 amino acids. CDR3 loop: CASSPDPPNDNTEAFF.

The chain employs TRBV7-9 and TRBJ2-7; TCRdb reports TRBD1, a call that lacks DNA to check it against. Germline V lookup: CDR1 SEHNR, CDR2 FQNEAQ (reference sequence). CDR3 length equals 17 residues. The CDR3 sequence is CASSSGPGTENFYEQYF. Based on the CDR3 plus reference TRBV7-9 and TRBJ2-7, the full variable domain is DTGVSQNPRHKITKRGQNVTFRCDPISEHNRLYWYRQTLGQGPEFLTYFQNEAQLEKSRLLSDRFSAERPKGSFSTLEIQRTEQGDSAMYLCASSSGPGTENFYEQYFGPGTRLTVT.

The chain uses TRBV7-8 and TRBJ2-2; TCRdb calls TRBD2, which cannot be checked without DNA. CDR1 is SGHVS, CDR2 FQNEAQ, per germline. The CDR3 covers 17 residues. This CDR3 is CASSLEQEAPNTGELFF.

The chain recombines TRBV4-1 with TRBJ1-1. The CDR3 contains 13 residues. From germline, CDR1 is MGHRA and CDR2 YSYEKL. The CDR3 sequence: CASSQGGGSEAFF.

The chain recombines TRBV14 with TRBJ1-1; TCRdb designates TRBD1, a call that cannot be tested without DNA. The germline V gene has CDR1 SGHDN and CDR2 FVKESK. This CDR3 region has 16 residues. This chain's CDR3 is CASSQPHTGSNTEAFF. The entire variable domain, with the rest obtained from reference TRBV14 and TRBJ1-1, is as follows: EAGVTQFPSHSVIEKGQTVTLRCDPISGHDNLYWYRRVMGKEIKFLLHFVKESKQDESGMPNNRFLAERTGGTYSTLKVQPAELEDSGVYFCASSQPHTGSNTEAFFGQGTRLTVV.

CDR3 sequence reads: CASSYGYSNQPQHF. The chain couples TRBV28 to TRBJ1-5. The V gene's germline CDR1 is MDHEN and CDR2 SYDVKM. The CDR3 has 14 residues.

J is TRBJ2-1 and V is TRBV6-1; TCRdb indicates TRBD2, and absent DNA this call remains unverified. Germline V gene sequence: CDR1 MNHNS, CDR2 SASEGT. The CDR3 consists of 15 residues. CDR3 sequence: CASSGPSGSYNEQFF.

The V call is TRBV5-1, the J call TRBJ2-7; TCRdb selects TRBD1, and the lack of DNA leaves this call unchecked. Germline V lookup: CDR1 SGHRS, CDR2 YFSETQ. CDR3 length: 15 residues. The chain's CDR3 is CASSRGTGEVDEQYF.

The rearrangement links TRBV7-2 to TRBJ2-7; TCRdb reports TRBD2, a call that lacks DNA to check it against. The CDR3 loop spans 14 amino acids. CDR1 and CDR2 (germline): SGHTA, FQGNSA. The CDR3: CASSGDYPPYEQYF. The whole variable domain, filled in from reference TRBV7-2 and TRBJ2-7, reads GAGVSQSPSNKVTEKGKDVELRCDPISGHTALYWYRQSLGQGLEFLIYFQGNSAPDKSGLPSDRFSAERTGGSVSTLTIQRTQQEDSAVYLCASSGDYPPYEQYFGPGTRLTVT.

This CDR3 reads CASSSTWERTAGELFF. The chain joins TRBV28 to TRBJ2-2. The CDR3 contains 16 residues. CDR1 and CDR2 (germline): MDHEN, SYDVKM. The whole variable domain, filled in from reference TRBV28 and TRBJ2-2, reads DVKVTQSSRYLVKRTGEKVFLECVQDMDHENMFWYRQDPGLGLRLIYFSYDVKMKEKGDIPEGYSVSREKKERFSLILESASTNQTSMYLCASSSTWERTAGELFFGEGSRLTVL.

This chain joins TRBV6-2 or TRBV6-3 and TRBJ2-5; TCRdb selects TRBD1, and the lack of DNA leaves this call unchecked. The CDR3 runs 14 residues. Germline lookup yields CDR1 MNHEY and CDR2 SVGEGT. CDR3 amino acids: CASSQGQGQKTQYF.

This chain links TRBV2 with TRBJ2-2; TCRdb reports TRBD2, a call that lacks DNA to check it against. Germline V gene data show CDR1 as SNHLY and CDR2 as FYNNEI. CDR3 length equals 18 residues. The CDR3 reads CASSERETSGAPTGELFF.

The chain carries TRBV20-1 and TRBJ2-7; the TCRdb call, TRBD2, lacks DNA for checking. Germline V gives CDR1 DFQATT, CDR2 SNEGSKA (reference sequence). This CDR3 comprises 15 residues. CDR3 loop: CSARDPGLEYYEQYF.

This rearrangement joins TRBV25-1 to TRBJ2-1; the TRBD2 assignment by TCRdb is unverifiable without DNA. CDR1 and CDR2 from the germline V gene are MGHDK and SYGVNS. This CDR3 spans 15 amino acids. The CDR3 is CASNQLSGGYNEQFF. The whole variable domain, remainder taken from reference TRBV25-1 and TRBJ2-1, is EADIYQTPRYLVIGTGKKITLECSQTMGHDKMYWYQQDPGMELHLIHYSYGVNSTEKGDLSSESTVSRIRTEHFPLTLESARPSHTSQYLCASNQLSGGYNEQFFGPGTRLTVL.

The genes are TRBV7-6 and TRBJ2-3; TCRdb's D call, TRBD1, is unchecked because there is no DNA. There are 14 residues in the CDR3. Germline V gives CDR1 SGHVS, CDR2 FNYEAQ. CDR3 sequence reads: CASTPAAGTDTQYF.

V usage is TRBV12-3 or TRBV12-4 and J usage is TRBJ1-5; TCRdb indicates TRBD1, and absent DNA this call remains unverified. The CDR3 contains 13 residues. The CDR3 region is CASSPDRGQPQHF.

The chain uses TRBV7-9 and TRBJ2-1. Germline V CDR1 and CDR2: SEHNR, FQNEAQ (reference sequence). The CDR3 consists of 11 residues. The chain's CDR3 is CASSLDTEQFF.

V and J are TRBV27 and TRBJ2-7; TCRdb reports TRBD2, a call that lacks DNA to check it against. The CDR3 has 13 residues. Per the germline V gene, CDR1 is MNHEY and CDR2 is SMNVEV (reference sequence). The CDR3 is CASRFTSGSEQYF.

CDR3 residues: CASSWTGTGGEQYF. This sequence joins TRBV5-1 and TRBJ2-7; TCRdb lists TRBD1, though no DNA is available to test this call. There are 14 residues in the CDR3. Germline V lookup: CDR1 SGHRS, CDR2 YFSETQ.

This rearrangement joins TRBV5-1 to TRBJ1-2; TCRdb calls TRBD1, which cannot be checked without DNA. Germline assignment: CDR1 SGHRS and CDR2 YFSETQ. The CDR3 has 14 residues. The CDR3 protein is CASSPQQGADGYTF.